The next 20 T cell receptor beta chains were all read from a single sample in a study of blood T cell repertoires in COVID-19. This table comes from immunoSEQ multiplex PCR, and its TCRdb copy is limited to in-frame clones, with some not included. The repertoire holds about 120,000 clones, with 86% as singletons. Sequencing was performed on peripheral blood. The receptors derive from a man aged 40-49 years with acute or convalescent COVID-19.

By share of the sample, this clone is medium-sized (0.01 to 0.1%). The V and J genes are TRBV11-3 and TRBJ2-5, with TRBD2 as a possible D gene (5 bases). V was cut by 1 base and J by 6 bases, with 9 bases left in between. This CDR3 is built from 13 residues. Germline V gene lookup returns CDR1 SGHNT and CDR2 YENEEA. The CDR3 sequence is CASSLVPGKTQYF. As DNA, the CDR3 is TGTGCCAGCAGCTTAGTACCGGGAAAGACCCAGTACTTC.

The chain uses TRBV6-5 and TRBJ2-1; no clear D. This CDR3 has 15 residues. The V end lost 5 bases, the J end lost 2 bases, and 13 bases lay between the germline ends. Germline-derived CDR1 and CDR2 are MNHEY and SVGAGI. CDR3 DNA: TGTGCCAGCAGTCCGCTAGGATCCCCCTACAATGAGCAGTTCTTC. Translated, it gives CASSPLGSPYNEQFF.

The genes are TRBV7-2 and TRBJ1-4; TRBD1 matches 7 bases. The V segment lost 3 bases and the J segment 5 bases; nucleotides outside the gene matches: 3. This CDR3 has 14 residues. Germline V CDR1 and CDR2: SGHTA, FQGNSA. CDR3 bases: TGTGCCAGCAGCTTCCGGACAGGAAATGAAAAACTGTTTTTT. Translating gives CASSFRTGNEKLFF. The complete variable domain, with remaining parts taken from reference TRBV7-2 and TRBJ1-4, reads GAGVSQSPSNKVTEKGKDVELRCDPISGHTALYWYRQSLGQGLEFLIYFQGNSAPDKSGLPSDRFSAERTGGSVSTLTIQRTQQEDSAVYLCASSFRTGNEKLFFGSGTQLSVL.

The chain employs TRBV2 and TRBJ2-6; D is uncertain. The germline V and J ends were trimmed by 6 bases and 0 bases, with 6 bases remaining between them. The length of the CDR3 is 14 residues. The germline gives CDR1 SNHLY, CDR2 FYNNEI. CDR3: CASRASSGANVLTF. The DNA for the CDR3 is TGTGCCAGCAGAGCAAGCTCTGGGGCCAACGTCCTGACTTTC.

Written as DNA, the CDR3 is TGTGCCTGGAGGAGGACGATTGGAGCGGCGGTGGAACTGTTTTTT. Its protein is CAWRRTIGAAVELFF. The chain recombines TRBV30 with TRBJ1-4; D not resolved. Trimming removed 3 bases at V and 12 bases at J, with 23 bases between. Germline CDR1 GTSNPN, CDR2 SVGIG (reference sequence). This CDR3 spans 15 amino acids.

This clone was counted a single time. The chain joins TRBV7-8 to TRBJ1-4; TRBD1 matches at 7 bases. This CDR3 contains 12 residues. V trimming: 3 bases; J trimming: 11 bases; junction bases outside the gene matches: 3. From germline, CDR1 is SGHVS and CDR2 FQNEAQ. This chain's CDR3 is CASSFGTDKLFF. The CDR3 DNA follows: TGTGCCAGCAGCTTCGGGACAGACAAACTGTTTTTT.

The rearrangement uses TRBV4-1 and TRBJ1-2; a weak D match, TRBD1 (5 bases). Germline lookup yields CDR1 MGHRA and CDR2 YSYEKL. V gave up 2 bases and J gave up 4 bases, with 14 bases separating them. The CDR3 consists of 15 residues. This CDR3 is CASSQLQDVAYGYTF. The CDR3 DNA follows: TGCGCCAGCAGCCAATTACAGGACGTGGCCTATGGCTACACCTTC.

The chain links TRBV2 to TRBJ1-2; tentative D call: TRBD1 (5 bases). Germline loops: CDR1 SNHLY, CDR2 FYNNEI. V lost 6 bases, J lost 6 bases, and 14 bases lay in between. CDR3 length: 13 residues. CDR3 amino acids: CASRWTLGDGYTF. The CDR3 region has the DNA TGTGCCAGCAGATGGACGCTAGGGGATGGCTACACCTTC. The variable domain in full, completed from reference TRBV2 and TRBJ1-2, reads EPEVTQTPSHQVTQMGQEVILRCVPISNHLYFYWYRQILGQKVEFLVSFYNNEISEKSEIFDDQFSVERPDGSNFTLKIRSTKLEDSAMYFCASRWTLGDGYTFGSGTRLTVV.

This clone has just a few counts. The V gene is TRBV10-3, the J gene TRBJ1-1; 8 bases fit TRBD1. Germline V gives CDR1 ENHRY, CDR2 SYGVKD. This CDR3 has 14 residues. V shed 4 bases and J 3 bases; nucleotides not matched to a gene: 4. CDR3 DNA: TGTGCCATCAGTGCCAACAGGGGGGACACTGAAGCTTTCTTT. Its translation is CAISANRGDTEAFF.

CDR3 protein: CATPSVPPSPLHF. In nucleotides, the CDR3 is TGTGCCACCCCCTCGGTGCCTCCTTCACCCCTCCACTTT. This chain uses TRBV24-1 with TRBJ1-6; D is unresolved. Between the trimmed V and J ends, which lost 9 bases and 9 bases, there was a span of 14 bases. Germline V CDR1 and CDR2: KGHDR, SFDVKD. The length of the CDR3 is 13 residues.

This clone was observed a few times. CDR3 DNA sequence: TGTGCCAGTGGGGCACAAGCGCCCAGAAACTATGGCTACACCTTC. Its protein product is CASGAQAPRNYGYTF. The V and J genes are TRBV19 and TRBJ1-2; a weak D match, TRBD1 (5 bases). The germline V gene encodes CDR1 LNHDA and CDR2 SQIVND (reference sequence). The ends were cut back, 8 bases at V and 2 bases at J, with 18 bases in the middle. The CDR3 spans 15 residues.

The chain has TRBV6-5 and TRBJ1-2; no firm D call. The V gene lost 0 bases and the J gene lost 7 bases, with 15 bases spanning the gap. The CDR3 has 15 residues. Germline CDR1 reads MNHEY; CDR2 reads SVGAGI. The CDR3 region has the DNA TGTGCCAGCAGTTACTCGGAACCCTCCGGCGGTGGCTACACCTTC. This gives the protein CASSYSEPSGGGYTF.

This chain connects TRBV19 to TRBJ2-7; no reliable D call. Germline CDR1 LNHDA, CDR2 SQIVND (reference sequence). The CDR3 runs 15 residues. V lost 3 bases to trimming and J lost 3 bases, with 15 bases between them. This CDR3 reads CASSIIRSAYYEQYF. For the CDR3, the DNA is TGTGCCAGTAGTATCATACGTTCAGCGTACTACGAGCAGTACTTC.

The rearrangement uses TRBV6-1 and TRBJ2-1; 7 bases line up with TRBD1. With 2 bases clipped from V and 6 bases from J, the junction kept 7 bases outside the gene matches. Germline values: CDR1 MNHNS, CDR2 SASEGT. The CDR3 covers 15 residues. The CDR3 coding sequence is TGTGCCAGCAGTGAACGGACAGGAGTTTTCAATGAGCAGTTCTTC. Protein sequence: CASSERTGVFNEQFF.

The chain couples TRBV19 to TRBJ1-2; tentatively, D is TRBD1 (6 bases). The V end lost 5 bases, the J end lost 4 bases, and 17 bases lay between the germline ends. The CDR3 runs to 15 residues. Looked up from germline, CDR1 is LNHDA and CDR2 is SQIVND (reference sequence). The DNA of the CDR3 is TGTGCCAGTAGTCTCCCAGGGGATCGGGGCTATGGCTACACCTTC. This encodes CASSLPGDRGYGYTF.

CDR3 sequence: CASSTGDRENYNEQFF. The CDR3, as DNA: TGTGCCAGTAGTACCGGGGACAGGGAGAACTACAATGAGCAGTTCTTC. V is TRBV19 and J is TRBJ2-1; 9 bases map to TRBD1. The ends lost 4 bases at V and 3 bases at J; junction bases unmatched: 7. Germline CDR1 and CDR2: LNHDA and SQIVND (reference sequence). The CDR3 is 16 amino acids.

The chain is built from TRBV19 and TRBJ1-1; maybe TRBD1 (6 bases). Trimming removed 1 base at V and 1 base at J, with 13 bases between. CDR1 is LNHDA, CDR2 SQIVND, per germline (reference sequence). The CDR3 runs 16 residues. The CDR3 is CASSIGGAGANTEAFF. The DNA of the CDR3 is TGTGCCAGTAGTATAGGGGGAGCAGGGGCGAACACTGAAGCTTTCTTT. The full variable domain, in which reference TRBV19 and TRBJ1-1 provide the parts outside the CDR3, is DGGITQSPKYLFRKEGQNVTLSCEQNLNHDAMYWYRQDPGQGLRLIYYSQIVNDFQKGDIAEGYSVSREKKESFPLTVTSAQKNPTAFYLCASSIGGAGANTEAFFGQGTRLTVV.

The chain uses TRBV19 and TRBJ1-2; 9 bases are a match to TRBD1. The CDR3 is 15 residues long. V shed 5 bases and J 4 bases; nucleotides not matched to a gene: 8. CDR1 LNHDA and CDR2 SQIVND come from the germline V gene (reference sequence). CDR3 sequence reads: CASSPQGQGGYGYTF. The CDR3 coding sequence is TGTGCCAGTAGTCCCCAGGGACAGGGAGGCTATGGCTACACCTTC.

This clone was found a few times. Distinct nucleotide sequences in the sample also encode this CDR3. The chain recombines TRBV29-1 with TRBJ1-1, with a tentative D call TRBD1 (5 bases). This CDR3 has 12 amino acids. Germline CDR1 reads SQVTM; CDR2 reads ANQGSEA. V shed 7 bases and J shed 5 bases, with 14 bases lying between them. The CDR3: CSAPDQGTEAFF. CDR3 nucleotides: TGCAGCGCCCCGGACCAGGGAACTGAAGCTTTCTTT.

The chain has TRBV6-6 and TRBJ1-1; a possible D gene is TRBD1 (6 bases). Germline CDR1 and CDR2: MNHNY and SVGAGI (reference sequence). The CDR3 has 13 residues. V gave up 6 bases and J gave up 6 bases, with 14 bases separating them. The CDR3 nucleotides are TGTGCCAGCAGCCGAGGGGAGGGGGCTGAAGCTTTCTTT. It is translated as CASSRGEGAEAFF.